The clone carrying this T cell receptor beta chain was seen just once. A read error may explain this, as a much larger clone is one base away. The sample comes from a study of T cells in Graves' hyperthyroidism and ophthalmopathy. The study defined stable Graves' hyperthyroidism as no ophthalmopathy progression within 18 months. Trimming at V came to 0 bases and at J to 5 bases, leaving 4 bases not matched to a gene. The CDR3 contains 16 residues. CDR1 and CDR2 (germline): MNHNS, SASEGT. The TCR beta CDR3 regions underwent amplification using RNA transcripts as the source. HTBI primers were the set used in a first-round RT-PCR of the TCR CDR3. TCRdb redid the calling of the multiplex PCR reads with MiXCR, one entry per CDR3 protein. The sample lists fewer than 600,000 distinct CDR3 sequences, about 14% occurring once.

The material sequenced was blood. The sequence was obtained from a middle-aged woman with Graves' hyperthyroidism. The J gene is TRBJ2-3, the V gene TRBV6-1; 11 nucleotides match TRBD2. The CDR3 loop is CASSEATSGAGDTQYF. Written as DNA, the CDR3 is TGTGCCAGCAGTGAAGCGACTAGCGGGGCAGGAGATACGCAGTATTTT.